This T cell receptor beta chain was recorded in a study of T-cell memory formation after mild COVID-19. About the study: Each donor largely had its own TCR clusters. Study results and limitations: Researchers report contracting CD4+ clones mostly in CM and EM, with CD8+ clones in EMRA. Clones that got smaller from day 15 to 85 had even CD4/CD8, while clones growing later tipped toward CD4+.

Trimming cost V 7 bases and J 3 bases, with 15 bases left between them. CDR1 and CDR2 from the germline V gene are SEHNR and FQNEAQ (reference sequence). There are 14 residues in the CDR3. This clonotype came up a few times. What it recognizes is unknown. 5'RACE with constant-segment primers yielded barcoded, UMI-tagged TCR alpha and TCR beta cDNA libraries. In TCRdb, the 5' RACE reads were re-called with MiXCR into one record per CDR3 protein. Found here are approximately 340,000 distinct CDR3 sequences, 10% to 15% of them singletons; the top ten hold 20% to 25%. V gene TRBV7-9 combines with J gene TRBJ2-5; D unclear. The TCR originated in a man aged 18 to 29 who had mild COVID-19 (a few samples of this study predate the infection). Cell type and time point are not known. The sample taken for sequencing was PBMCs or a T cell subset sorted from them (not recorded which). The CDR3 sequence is CASKPALVEETQYF. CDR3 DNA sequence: TGTGCCAGCAAACCCGCCTTAGTAGAAGAGACCCAGTACTTC.